This TCR beta chain was recorded in a study of CD8 T cells in ankylosing spondylitis. Whole-study results and caveats: In ankylosing spondylitis blood, a motif of seven or eight highly homologous TCR beta variants appeared characteristic.

This clonotype was picked up a small number of times. What it recognizes is unknown. Germline assignment: CDR1 SNHLY and CDR2 FYNNEI. Unmatched junction bases numbered 7, after V lost 3 bases and J lost 3 bases. The CDR3 extends over 15 amino acids. TCRdb re-derived calls from the 5' RACE reads in MiXCR, one entry per CDR3 protein. The table lists roughly 450,000 distinct CDR3 sequences, roughly 25% of them singletons. Material for sequencing was blood, either unsorted or a sorted T cell fraction (not recorded which). This TCR came from a male donor with ankylosing spondylitis. The chain has TRBV2 and TRBJ2-7, with 8 bases aligning to TRBD2. The CDR3 spells CASSEGREAVYEQYF. CDR3 coding DNA: TGTGCCAGCAGTGAGGGGCGGGAGGCGGTCTACGAGCAGTACTTC.